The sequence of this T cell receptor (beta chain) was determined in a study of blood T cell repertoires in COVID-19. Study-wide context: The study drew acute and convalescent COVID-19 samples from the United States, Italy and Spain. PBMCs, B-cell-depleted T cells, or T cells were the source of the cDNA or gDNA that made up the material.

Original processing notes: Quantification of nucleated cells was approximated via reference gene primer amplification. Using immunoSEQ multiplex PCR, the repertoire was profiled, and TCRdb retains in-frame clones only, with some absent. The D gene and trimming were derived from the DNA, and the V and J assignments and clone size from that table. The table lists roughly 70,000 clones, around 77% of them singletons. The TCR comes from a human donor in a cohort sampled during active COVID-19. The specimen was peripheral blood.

CDR3 DNA: TGTGCCAGCAGCCACAGATGGGGGACAGACTACGAGCAGTACTTC. This translates into CASSHRWGTDYEQYF. This chain joins TRBV3-1 (or the pseudogene TRBV3-2) and TRBJ2-7; 7 bases agree with TRBD1. CDR3 size: 15 residues. Germline V gives CDR1 LGHDT, CDR2 YNNKEL (reference sequence). After removal of 3 bases from V and 3 bases from J, the junction contained 8 bases not matched to a gene.